The T cell receptor (beta chain) described here comes from a study of T cells after somatic rescue of genetic block. This table comes from immunoSEQ multiplex PCR, and its TCRdb copy is limited to in-frame clones, with some not included. The sample shows just over 8,000 clones, around 80% of them seen only once. The sequencing sample was made of peripheral blood mononuclear cells (PBMCs). The sequence was collected from a boy younger than 18.

The CDR3 nucleotides read TGTGCCAGCAGCTTAATGGATATGGGGCAGTATTTT. It codes for CASSLMDMGQYF. V is TRBV7-2 and J is TRBJ2-3; D is unclear. Trimming took 2 bases from V and 11 from J, leaving 11 bases between them. The germline CDR1 and CDR2 sequences are SGHTA and FQGNSA. The CDR3 length is 12 residues.